This TCR beta chain was identified during a study of neurological immune-mediated disorders. Overall study results and limits: There were no CDR3 amino acid sequences shared by expanded clones across subjects, a result suggesting private repertoires in all groups.

As for the cDNA, it was generated by 5'RACE with 10-nucleotide random UMIs. Every sequencing run produced over 170 million TCR-beta sequences that came from 15-18 subjects. From the 5' RACE reads, TCRdb called clonotypes with MiXCR, one entry per CDR3 protein. The sample has some 30,000 distinct CDR3 sequences, 20% to 25% seen once; the top ten hold 25% to 30%. With regard to this clonotype: Antigen specificity is unknown.

CDR1 SGHRS and CDR2 YFSETQ come from the germline V gene. This CDR3 has 15 amino acids. V lost 4 bases to trimming and J lost 6 bases; unmatched junction nucleotides: 8. The sorted libraries drew on some 930,000 T cells that were CD4+ or CD8+. This chain uses TRBV5-1 with TRBJ2-1; 9 nucleotides match TRBD1. This clonotype originated in a man in his fifties with HTLV-1-associated myelopathy (HAM/TSP). Sequenced: CD4+ T cells from blood. CDR3 protein: CASSPGDRAINEQFF. The CDR3, as DNA: TGCGCCAGCAGCCCCGGGGACAGGGCCATCAATGAGCAGTTCTTC.